A single sample gave rise to the 11 T cell receptor beta chains below, sequenced in a study of OX40 agonist ivuxolimab in advanced cancers. Method: immunoSEQ multiplex PCR; TCRdb's copy keeps in-frame clones and lacks some. The repertoire includes 55,000 to 75,000 clones, approximately 80% of them detected once, and roughly 2.1% sits in the top ten. The material was CD4+ or CD8+ T cells sorted from blood, obtained in a trial of the OX40 agonist ivuxolimab. The source is an adult with an advanced solid tumor such as melanoma, head and neck, liver or kidney cancer.

The V call is TRBV7-9, the J call TRBJ1-2; TRBD1 is a possible D gene (6 bases). The CDR3 has 13 amino acids. The germline V and J ends were trimmed by 7 bases and 5 bases, with 14 bases remaining between them. CDR1 is SEHNR and CDR2 is FQNEAQ in the germline V gene (reference sequence). The CDR3 DNA reads as TGTGCCAGCAAGACCACAGGGTCTTATGGCTACACCTTC. Translating gives CASKTTGSYGYTF.

The chain couples TRBV18 to TRBJ1-4; 7 nucleotides match TRBD1. Germline CDR1 is KGHSH and CDR2 is LQKENI. The CDR3 has 15 residues. Losses at the gene ends were 4 bases for V and 1 base for J; bases not matched to a gene: 3. CDR3 coding DNA: TGTGCCAGCTCACGATGGACAGGAACTAATGAAAAACTGTTTTTT. Translating gives CASSRWTGTNEKLFF.

This clone came up a few times. This chain uses TRBV2 with TRBJ2-5; D gene uncertain. The CDR3 totals 13 residues. Between the trimmed V and J ends, which lost 1 base and 7 bases, there was a span of 10 bases. Germline V gene lookup returns CDR1 SNHLY and CDR2 FYNNEI. CDR3 in DNA: TGTGCCAGCAGTGAAGGTGGTCGAGTGACCCAGTACTTC. It is translated as CASSEGGRVTQYF.

The chain combines TRBV6-1 with TRBJ1-1; TRBD1 is a possible D gene (6 bases). The V and J ends lost 2 bases and 8 bases respectively, with 24 bases between them. There are 17 residues in the CDR3. The germline V gene has CDR1 MNHNS and CDR2 SASEGT. The CDR3 loop reads CASSEWGHTRGESEAFF. For the CDR3, the DNA is TGTGCCAGCAGTGAATGGGGACACACACGCGGGGAATCCGAAGCTTTCTTT.

Notes on this clone: The identical CDR3 is also encoded by other nucleotide sequences in the sample. Here the CDR3 DNA reads TGTGCCTGGAGTGTGAGGGAGACCCAGTACTTC. It encodes CAWSVRETQYF. The rearrangement joins TRBV30 to TRBJ2-5; no clear D gene. V dropped 0 bases and J dropped 5 bases, with 4 bases sitting between them. Germline V lookup: CDR1 GTSNPN, CDR2 SVGIG (reference sequence). There are 11 residues in the CDR3.

The V call is TRBV7-9, the J call TRBJ1-1; 7 bases map to TRBD1. The CDR3 spans 12 residues. Germline V gene sequence: CDR1 SEHNR, CDR2 FQNEAQ (reference sequence). V shed 9 bases, J shed 2 bases, and the junction held 3 bases outside the gene matches. The CDR3: CASHRGNTEAFF. CDR3 nucleotide sequence: TGTGCCAGTCACAGGGGTAACACTGAAGCTTTCTTT.

The chain links TRBV6-1 to TRBJ2-7; TRBD2 matches 7 bases. In germline, CDR1 is MNHNS, CDR2 SASEGT. This CDR3 contains 15 residues. V trimming: 3 bases; J trimming: 4 bases; junction bases outside the gene matches: 9. CDR3 loop: CASSDPGGSIYEQYF. The DNA for the CDR3 is TGTGCCAGCAGTGATCCGGGCGGGAGTATTTACGAGCAGTACTTC.

The chain links TRBV7-3 to TRBJ1-2; 8 positions agree with TRBD1. Germline V gene data show CDR1 as SGHTA and CDR2 as FQGTGA. The CDR3 runs to 15 residues. J lost 6 bases, V lost 1 base, and 7 bases had no gene match. The CDR3 DNA sequence: TGTGCCAGCAGCTTAAGGGCACAGGGGGGTCATGGCTACACCTTC. It is translated as CASSLRAQGGHGYTF.

This rearrangement joins TRBV4-1 to TRBJ2-2; D ambiguous. The CDR3 consists of 15 residues. CDR1 is MGHRA and CDR2 is YSYEKL in the germline V gene. V lost 3 bases and J lost 2, with 10 bases in between. The CDR3 DNA follows: TGCGCCAGCAGCCATCCTTGGATAAACACCGGGGAGCTGTTTTTT. Residues: CASSHPWINTGELFF.

The chain couples TRBV7-9 to TRBJ2-1; no clear D. CDR1 SEHNR and CDR2 FQNEAQ come from the germline V gene (reference sequence). This CDR3 has 14 amino acids. V dropped 1 base and J dropped 10 bases, with 14 bases sitting between them. The CDR3 DNA is TGTGCCAGCAGCTTAGGCCTAGGCCAGGCAGAGCAGTTCTTC. Protein product: CASSLGLGQAEQFF. The full variable domain, in which reference TRBV7-9 and TRBJ2-1 provide the parts outside the CDR3, is DTGVSQNPRHKITKRGQNVTFRCDPISEHNRLYWYRQTLGQGPEFLTYFQNEAQLEKSRLLSDRFSAERPKGSFSTLEIQRTEQGDSAMYLCASSLGLGQAEQFFGPGTRLTVL.

This clone was counted a few times. This chain joins TRBV5-1 and TRBJ2-2, with TRBD2 matching 9 bases. The CDR3 has 16 residues. V was clipped by 5 bases and J by 1 base; unmatched bases: 6. Germline CDR1 and CDR2: SGHRS and YFSETQ. CDR3 residues: CASRGAGGLNTGELFF. In DNA form, the CDR3 reads TGCGCCAGCAGGGGCGCGGGAGGGCTGAACACCGGGGAGCTGTTTTTT.